Listed here are 28 T cell receptor beta chains from one sample, sequenced in a study of radiotherapy plus CTLA-4 blockade in lung cancer. Assay: immunoSEQ multiplex PCR; the TCRdb copy retains only in-frame clones and omits some. Of some 60,000 clones listed, 70% to 80% were seen once; the top ten hold 3.5% to 4%. The input for sequencing was peripheral blood, taken from a patient treated with radiotherapy plus ipilimumab. The source is a human donor with non-small cell lung cancer who had a partial response to radiotherapy plus ipilimumab.

V gene TRBV7-6 combines with J gene TRBJ1-6, with a possible D match to TRBD1 (5 bases). CDR3 length: 14 residues. The ends were cut back, 5 bases at V and 13 bases at J, with 18 bases in the middle. Germline V lookup: CDR1 SGHVS, CDR2 FNYEAQ. CDR3 residues: CASSVYSGLWPLHF. DNA for the CDR3: TGTGCCAGCAGCGTATACTCAGGGCTCTGGCCCCTCCACTTT.

This chain joins TRBV29-1 and TRBJ1-2; D gene uncertain. V shed 5 bases and J shed 2 bases, with 18 bases lying between them. The germline CDR1 and CDR2 sequences are SQVTM and ANQGSEA. CDR3 size: 15 residues. The CDR3 sequence: CSVPTYQQNNYGYTF. In nucleotides, the CDR3 is TGCAGCGTTCCCACCTATCAACAGAACAACTATGGCTACACCTTC.

V usage is TRBV30 and J usage is TRBJ1-1; no clear D. CDR1 GTSNPN and CDR2 SVGIG come from the germline V gene (reference sequence). The CDR3 contains 15 residues. V was shortened by 0 bases and J by 8 bases, with 19 bases between the two germline ends. CDR3 sequence reads: CAWSVLGSQIPEAFF. Written as DNA, the CDR3 is TGTGCCTGGAGTGTACTAGGGTCCCAGATTCCAGAAGCTTTCTTT. The full variable domain, its missing parts supplied by reference TRBV30 and TRBJ1-1, is SQTIHQWPATLVQPVGSPLSLECTVEGTSNPNLYWYRQAAGRGLQLLFYSVGIGQISSEVPQNLSASRPQDRQFILSSKKLLLSDSGFYLCAWSVLGSQIPEAFFGQGTRLTVV.

The CDR3 DNA reads TGTGCCAGCAGTTTAGAGAGAAGCAATCAGCCCCAGCATTTT. Translated: CASSLERSNQPQHF. The chain has TRBV27 and TRBJ1-5; D unclear. The V and J ends lost 2 bases and 1 base respectively, with 6 bases between them. Germline loops: CDR1 MNHEY, CDR2 SMNVEV (reference sequence). The CDR3 length is 14 residues.

The sample holds a few counts of this clone. CDR3 sequence reads: CASSPSEGGRGGYTF. CDR3 DNA: TGTGCCAGCAGCCCTTCGGAGGGGGGGCGAGGTGGCTACACCTTC. The chain is built from TRBV6-6 and TRBJ1-2; possibly TRBD1 for D (6 bases). V dropped 6 bases and J dropped 7 bases, with 21 bases sitting between them. The CDR3 has 15 amino acids. From germline, CDR1 is MNHNY and CDR2 SVGAGI (reference sequence).

This clone appeared once. The gene calls are TRBV9 and TRBJ2-5; possible D gene TRBD2, 6 bases. The ends were cut back, 0 bases at V and 4 bases at J, with 19 bases in the middle. This CDR3 has 17 amino acids. CDR1 SGDLS and CDR2 YYNGEE come from the germline V gene. CDR3: CASSVGRVGGLGETQYF. Here the CDR3 DNA reads TGTGCCAGCAGCGTAGGCCGGGTGGGGGGTCTTGGAGAGACCCAGTACTTC.

This rearrangement joins TRBV9 to TRBJ2-5; 10 bases are shared with TRBD1. CDR1 and CDR2 from the germline V gene are SGDLS and YYNGEE. V shed 0 bases, J shed 5 bases, and the junction held 1 base outside the gene matches. The CDR3 is made up of 14 amino acids. The CDR3 region is CASSVGQGAETQYF. The DNA of the CDR3 is TGTGCCAGCAGCGTAGGACAGGGGGCTGAGACCCAGTACTTC. Together with reference TRBV9 and TRBJ2-5, the CDR3 gives the full variable domain: DSGVTQTPKHLITATGQRVTLRCSPRSGDLSVYWYQQSLDQGLQFLIQYYNGEERAKGNILERFSAQQFPDLHSELNLSSLELGDSALYFCASSVGQGAETQYFGPGTRLLVL.

The chain couples TRBV7-9 to TRBJ2-7, with D possibly matching TRBD1 (6 bases). The V gene's germline CDR1 is SEHNR and CDR2 FQNEAQ (reference sequence). The CDR3 spans 14 residues. Trimming took 5 bases from V and 5 from J, leaving 16 bases between them. The CDR3 loop reads CASSPITGRNEQYF. For the CDR3, the DNA is TGTGCCAGCAGCCCCATAACAGGGCGCAACGAGCAGTACTTC.

The rearrangement joins TRBV5-1 to TRBJ2-3; weak D call: TRBD2 (7 bases). Between the trimmed V and J ends, which lost 2 bases and 4 bases, there was a span of 14 bases. In germline, CDR1 is SGHRS, CDR2 YFSETQ. This CDR3 has 15 amino acids. CDR3 region: CASSFQGGGPDTQYF. The CDR3 coding sequence is TGCGCCAGCAGCTTCCAAGGGGGGGGCCCAGATACGCAGTATTTT.

The V call is TRBV29-1, the J call TRBJ1-3; the match to TRBD1 covers 7 bases. Trimming at V came to 3 bases and at J to 3 bases, leaving 5 bases not matched to a gene. Germline values: CDR1 SQVTM, CDR2 ANQGSEA. The CDR3 sequence is 14 residues long. This chain's CDR3 is CSVDPTGSGNTIYF. DNA for the CDR3: TGCAGCGTTGACCCGACAGGGAGTGGAAACACCATATATTTT.

This clone was seen a few times. The chain joins TRBV7-6 to TRBJ1-4, with 8 positions matching TRBD1. Per the germline V gene, CDR1 is SGHVS and CDR2 is FNYEAQ. This CDR3 contains 15 residues. With 3 bases clipped from V and 10 bases from J, the junction kept 10 bases outside the gene matches. The CDR3 is CASSLGDRNLGKLFF. CDR3 DNA sequence: TGTGCCAGCAGCTTGGGGGACAGGAACTTAGGAAAACTGTTTTTT. The variable domain in full, completed from reference TRBV7-6 and TRBJ1-4, reads GAGVSQSPRYKVTKRGQDVALRCDPISGHVSLYWYRQALGQGPEFLTYFNYEAQQDKSGLPNDRFSAERPEGSISTLTIQRTEQRDSAMYRCASSLGDRNLGKLFFGSGTQLSVL.

This clone was seen once. This chain joins TRBV5-4 and TRBJ1-3; 7 positions match TRBD1. This CDR3 has 16 amino acids. Trimming at V came to 1 base and at J to 4 bases, leaving 8 bases not matched to a gene. Germline CDR1 SGHNT, CDR2 YYREEE (reference sequence). The CDR3 reads CASSLSATGSGNTIYF. The CDR3, as DNA: TGTGCCAGCAGCTTGAGCGCGACAGGGTCCGGAAACACCATATATTTT. Based on the CDR3 plus reference TRBV5-4 and TRBJ1-3, the full variable domain is ETGVTQSPTHLIKTRGQQVTLRCSSQSGHNTVSWYQQALGQGPQFIFQYYREEENGRGNFPPRFSGLQFPNYSSELNVNALELDDSALYLCASSLSATGSGNTIYFGEGSWLTVV.

The rearrangement links TRBV19 to TRBJ2-5, with TRBD2 as a possible D gene (6 bases). Per germline, CDR1 LNHDA and CDR2 SQIVND (reference sequence). The CDR3 has 13 amino acids. V gave up 1 base and J gave up 12 bases, with 15 bases separating them. The CDR3 loop is CASSIAHPSEEYF. The CDR3 DNA follows: TGTGCCAGTAGTATAGCCCACCCTAGCGAGGAGTACTTC. The entire variable domain, with the rest obtained from reference TRBV19 and TRBJ2-5, is as follows: DGGITQSPKYLFRKEGQNVTLSCEQNLNHDAMYWYRQDPGQGLRLIYYSQIVNDFQKGDIAEGYSVSREKKESFPLTVTSAQKNPTAFYLCASSIAHPSEEYFGPGTRLLVL.

This rearrangement joins TRBV30 to TRBJ1-1; possible D gene TRBD1, 5 bases. CDR3 size: 12 residues. Between the trimmed V and J ends, which lost 0 bases and 5 bases, there was a span of 7 bases. Germline V gene data show CDR1 as GTSNPN and CDR2 as SVGIG (reference sequence). As DNA, the CDR3 is TGTGCCTGGAGTGTCGGGGGGACTGAAGCTTTCTTT. Translated: CAWSVGGTEAFF.

The CDR3 here is CASSVDSSGNTIYF. In DNA form, the CDR3 reads TGTGCCAGCAGCGTAGACAGCTCTGGAAACACCATATATTTT. This rearrangement joins TRBV9 to TRBJ1-3; no definite D call. The CDR3 loop spans 14 amino acids. The V end was cut by 0 bases, the J end by 0 bases, with 4 bases between. In germline, CDR1 is SGDLS, CDR2 YYNGEE.

The chain joins TRBV5-1 to TRBJ2-3; tentative D call: TRBD1 (5 bases). The CDR3 contains 15 residues. CDR1 and CDR2 from the germline V gene are SGHRS and YFSETQ. V lost 0 bases and J lost 6, with 14 bases in between. Here the CDR3 reads CASSLGGPPLDTQYF. CDR3 nucleotides: TGCGCCAGCAGCTTGGGGGGCCCACCTCTTGATACGCAGTATTTT. The full variable domain, in which reference TRBV5-1 and TRBJ2-3 provide the parts outside the CDR3, is KAGVTQTPRYLIKTRGQQVTLSCSPISGHRSVSWYQQTPGQGLQFLFEYFSETQRNKGNFPGRFSGRQFSNSRSEMNVSTLELGDSALYLCASSLGGPPLDTQYFGPGTRLTVL.

The chain carries TRBV7-3 and TRBJ1-6, with a weak D call TRBD1 (6 bases). Trimming removed 2 bases from V and 10 bases from J, with 12 bases in between. This CDR3 spans 14 amino acids. CDR1 is SGHTA, CDR2 FQGTGA, per germline. The CDR3 nucleotides read TGTGCCAGCAGCTTACAACAGGGCAACTCACCCCTCCACTTT. The encoded protein is CASSLQQGNSPLHF. The full variable domain, rest sourced from reference TRBV7-3 and TRBJ1-6, is GAGVSQTPSNKVTEKGKYVELRCDPISGHTALYWYRQSLGQGPEFLIYFQGTGAADDSGLPNDRFFAVRPEGSVSTLKIQRTERGDSAVYLCASSLQQGNSPLHFGNGTRLTVT.

Turning to this clone: Within the sample, other DNA sequences also encode this same CDR3. The chain carries TRBV7-9 and TRBJ1-4; 8 bases are shared with TRBD1. J gave up 8 bases and V 4 bases, and 6 bases lay outside the gene matches. Germline V gene lookup returns CDR1 SEHNR and CDR2 FQNEAQ (reference sequence). The CDR3 length is 14 residues. Here the CDR3 reads CASSSGTGGEKLFF. DNA for the CDR3: TGTGCCAGCAGCTCGGGGACAGGTGGGGAAAAACTGTTTTTT.

This clone was detected only once. The V call is TRBV2, the J call TRBJ1-6; 7 bases line up with TRBD1. The length of the CDR3 is 15 residues. CDR1 is SNHLY and CDR2 is FYNNEI in the germline V gene. Losses at the gene ends were 6 bases for V and 4 bases for J; bases not matched to a gene: 6. Written as DNA, the CDR3 is TGTGCCAGCAGCAGACAGGGAATATATAATTCACCCCTCCACTTT. Protein sequence: CASSRQGIYNSPLHF.

This chain connects TRBV19 to TRBJ1-2; 7 bases line up with TRBD1. Germline CDR1 and CDR2: LNHDA and SQIVND (reference sequence). The CDR3 runs to 15 residues. V lost 5 bases, J lost 4 bases, and 10 bases stayed unmatched. CDR3 sequence reads: CASSARGGGVYGYTF. The CDR3 coding sequence is TGTGCCAGTAGTGCCCGTGGAGGGGGCGTCTATGGCTACACCTTC.

The chain joins TRBV25-1 to TRBJ2-6; tentatively, D is TRBD1 (5 bases). The ends were cut back, 6 bases at V and 0 bases at J, with 9 bases in the middle. The CDR3 is made up of 15 amino acids. Looked up from germline, CDR1 is MGHDK and CDR2 is SYGVNS. The CDR3 region is CASRKTDSGANVLTF. CDR3 in DNA: TGTGCCAGCAGGAAGACAGACTCTGGGGCCAACGTCCTGACTTTC.

This clone has only a few counts. The chain joins TRBV5-1 to TRBJ1-6; D is perhaps TRBD1 (6 bases). The CDR3 contains 18 residues. The germline V and J ends were trimmed by 3 bases and 6 bases, with 22 bases remaining between them. CDR1 SGHRS and CDR2 YFSETQ come from the germline V gene. The CDR3 region has the DNA TGCGCCAGCAGCTCCCGGGACACCCTAGGACTTAGTAATTCACCCCTCCACTTT. Encoded protein: CASSSRDTLGLSNSPLHF.

A few counts support this clone. The gene calls are TRBV18 and TRBJ2-4; weak D call: TRBD1 (6 bases). Germline V CDR1 and CDR2: KGHSH, LQKENI. This CDR3 has 12 residues. V lost 4 bases to trimming and J lost 6 bases, with 7 bases between them. The CDR3 sequence: CASSRGGNIQYF. CDR3 nucleotide sequence: TGTGCCAGCTCACGAGGGGGAAACATTCAGTACTTC.

This sequence joins TRBV6-1 and TRBJ1-1; D unclear. CDR1 MNHNS and CDR2 SASEGT come from the germline V gene. The CDR3 is made up of 14 amino acids. V was trimmed by 3 bases and J by 4 bases, leaving 12 bases between them. The CDR3 DNA is TGTGCCAGCAGTGAGGGGAGATTCGGCACTGAAGCTTTCTTT. Encoded protein: CASSEGRFGTEAFF.

The V gene is TRBV4-3, the J gene TRBJ2-3; 7 positions match TRBD1. The CDR3 contains 15 residues. J was trimmed by 2 bases and V by 0 bases; bases with no gene match: 2. Germline CDR1 is LGHNA and CDR2 is YSLEER. CDR3 in amino acids: CASSQEQGITDTQYF. CDR3 sequence (DNA): TGCGCCAGCAGCCAAGAACAGGGGATCACAGATACGCAGTATTTT.

The J gene is TRBJ1-2, the V gene TRBV10-3; 9 bases map to TRBD1. V was pared by 0 bases and J by 4 bases, with 0 bases of the junction left unmatched. The CDR3 spans 14 residues. The germline V gene has CDR1 ENHRY and CDR2 SYGVKD. Here the CDR3 DNA reads TGTGCCATCAGTGAGTCGACAGGGGGCTATGGCTACACCTTC. It encodes CAISESTGGYGYTF.

This clone was seen more than once but under ten times. This chain uses TRBV29-1 with TRBJ1-4; D gene unclear. There are 11 residues in the CDR3. Germline CDR1 SQVTM, CDR2 ANQGSEA. Trimming removed 4 bases from V and 7 bases from J, with 7 bases in between. This CDR3 is CSVGEGEKLFF. In DNA form, the CDR3 reads TGCAGCGTTGGGGAGGGTGAAAAACTGTTTTTT. The full variable domain, in which reference TRBV29-1 and TRBJ1-4 provide the parts outside the CDR3, is SAVISQKPSRDICQRGTSLTIQCQVDSQVTMMFWYRQQPGQSLTLIATANQGSEATYESGFVIDKFPISRPNLTFSTLTVSNMSPEDSSIYLCSVGEGEKLFFGSGTQLSVL.

V and J are TRBV7-6 and TRBJ1-2, with 9 bases lining up with TRBD1. CDR3 length: 15 residues. The J segment lost 1 base and the V segment lost 5 bases, leaving 5 bases of the junction unmatched. From germline, CDR1 is SGHVS and CDR2 FNYEAQ. CDR3 DNA sequence: TGTGCCAGCAGCCCCGGGACAGGGATTAACTATGGCTACACCTTC. Its protein product is CASSPGTGINYGYTF.